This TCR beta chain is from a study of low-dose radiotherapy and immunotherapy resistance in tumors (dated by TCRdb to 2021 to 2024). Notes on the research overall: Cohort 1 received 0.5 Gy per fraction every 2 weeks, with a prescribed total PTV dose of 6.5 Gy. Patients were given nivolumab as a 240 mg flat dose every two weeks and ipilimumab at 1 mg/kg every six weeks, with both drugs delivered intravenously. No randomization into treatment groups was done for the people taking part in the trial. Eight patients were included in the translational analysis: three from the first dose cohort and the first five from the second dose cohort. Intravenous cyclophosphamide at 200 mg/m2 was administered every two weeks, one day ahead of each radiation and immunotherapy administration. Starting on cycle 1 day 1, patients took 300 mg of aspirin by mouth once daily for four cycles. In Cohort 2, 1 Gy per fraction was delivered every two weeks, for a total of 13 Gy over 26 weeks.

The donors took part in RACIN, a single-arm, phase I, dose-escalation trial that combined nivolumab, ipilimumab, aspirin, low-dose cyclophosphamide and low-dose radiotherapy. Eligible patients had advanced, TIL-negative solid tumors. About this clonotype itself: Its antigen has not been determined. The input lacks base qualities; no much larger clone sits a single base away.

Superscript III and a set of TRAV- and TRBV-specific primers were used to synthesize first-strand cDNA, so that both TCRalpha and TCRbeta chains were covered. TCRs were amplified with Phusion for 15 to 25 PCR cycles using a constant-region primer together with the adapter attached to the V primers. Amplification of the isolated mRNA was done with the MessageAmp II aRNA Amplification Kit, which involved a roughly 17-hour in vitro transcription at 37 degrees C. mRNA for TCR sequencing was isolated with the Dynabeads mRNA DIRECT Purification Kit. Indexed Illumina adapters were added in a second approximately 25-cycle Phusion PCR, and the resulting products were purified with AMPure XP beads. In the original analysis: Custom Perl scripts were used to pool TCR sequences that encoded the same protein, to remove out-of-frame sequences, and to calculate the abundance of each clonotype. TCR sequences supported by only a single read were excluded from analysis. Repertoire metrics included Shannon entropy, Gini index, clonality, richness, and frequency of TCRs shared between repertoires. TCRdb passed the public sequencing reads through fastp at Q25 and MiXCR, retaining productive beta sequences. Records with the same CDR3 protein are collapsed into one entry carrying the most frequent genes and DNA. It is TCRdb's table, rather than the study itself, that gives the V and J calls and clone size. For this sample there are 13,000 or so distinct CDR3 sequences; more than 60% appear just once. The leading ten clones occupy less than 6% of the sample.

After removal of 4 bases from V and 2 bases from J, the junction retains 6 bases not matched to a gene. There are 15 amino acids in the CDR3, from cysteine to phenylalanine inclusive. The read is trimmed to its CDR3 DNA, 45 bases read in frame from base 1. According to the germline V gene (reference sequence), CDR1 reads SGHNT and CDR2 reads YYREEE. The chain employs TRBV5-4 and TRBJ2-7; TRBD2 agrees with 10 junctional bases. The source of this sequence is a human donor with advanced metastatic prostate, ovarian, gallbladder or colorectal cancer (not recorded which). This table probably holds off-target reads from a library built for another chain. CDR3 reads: CASSPLAGAAYEQYF. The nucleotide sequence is TGTGCCAGCAGCCCCCTAGCGGGGGCCGCCTACGAGCAGTACTTC.